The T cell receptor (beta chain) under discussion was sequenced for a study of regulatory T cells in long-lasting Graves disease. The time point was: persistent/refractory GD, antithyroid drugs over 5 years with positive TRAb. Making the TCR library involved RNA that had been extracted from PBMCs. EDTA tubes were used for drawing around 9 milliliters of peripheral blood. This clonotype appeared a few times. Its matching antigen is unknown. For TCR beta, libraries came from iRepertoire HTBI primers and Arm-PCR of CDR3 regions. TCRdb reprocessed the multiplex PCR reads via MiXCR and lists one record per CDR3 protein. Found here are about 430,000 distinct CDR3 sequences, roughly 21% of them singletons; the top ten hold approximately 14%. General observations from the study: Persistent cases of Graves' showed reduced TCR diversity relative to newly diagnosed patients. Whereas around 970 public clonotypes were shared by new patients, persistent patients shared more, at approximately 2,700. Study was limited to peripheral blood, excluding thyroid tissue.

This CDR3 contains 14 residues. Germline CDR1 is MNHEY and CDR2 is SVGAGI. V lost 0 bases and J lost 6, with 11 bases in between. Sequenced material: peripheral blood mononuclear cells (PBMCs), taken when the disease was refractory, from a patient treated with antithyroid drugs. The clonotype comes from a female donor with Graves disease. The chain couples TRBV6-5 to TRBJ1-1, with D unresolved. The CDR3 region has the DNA TGTGCCAGCAGTTACTCGAGGTCAGCCCCTGAAGCTTTCTTT. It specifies CASSYSRSAPEAFF.